This T cell receptor (beta chain) came from a study of early T cells in non-severe SARS-CoV-2 infection. Study background: Whole-blood bulk RNA, unsorted, was sequenced, and chains were unpaired. The study, taken as a whole, reports: VDJdb-based matching was biased toward anti-spike CD8 responses and missed private and CD4 specificities.

Unique molecular identifiers (one per individual cDNA molecule) were attached. Each CDR3 protein gets one entry after TCRdb re-called the 5' RACE reads with MiXCR. The table includes under 140,000 distinct CDR3 sequences, over 10% detected once. Many counts were recorded for this clonotype. Its antigen is still unknown. This CDR3 is 15 amino acids long. Trimming took off 1 base at V and 0 bases at J, with 10 bases between the two ends. The germline CDR1 and CDR2 sequences are SGHVS and FNYEAQ. The receptor's source is an adult who was a healthcare worker with PCR-confirmed SARS-CoV-2 infection or an uninfected control (not recorded which). This chain connects TRBV7-6 to TRBJ2-7; D is possibly TRBD2 (6 bases). The sample consisted of whole blood, taken at baseline. The CDR3 nucleotides read TGTGCCAGCAGCTTAGTAGCGGTTACCTCCTACGAGCAGTACTTC. It yields the protein CASSLVAVTSYEQYF.